The table lists the clone carrying this T cell receptor (beta chain) with a count of one. Its antigen is undetermined. Unexposed donor CD4+ T cells date from about 2010-2018, before the COVID-19 pandemic. Isolation of CD4+ T cells took place after about 9 days in culture. As cell numbers allowed, unexposed-donor CD4+ T cells faced SARS-CoV-2 S/N and four cold-coronavirus spikes. The data were produced by immunoSEQ multiplex PCR, yet TCRdb's version contains in-frame clones alone and is incomplete. The sample holds more than 20,000 clones, around 76% seen once. These data come from a study of CD4 T cells in relation to SARS-CoV-2 and coronaviruses. Study summary: PBMCs were cultured with antigen for over nine days before TCR beta sequencing. Shared crossreactive spike epitopes were mapped to their HLA restriction. General study results and limits: In around three fifths of donors, memory CD4+ clonotypes crossrecognized SARS-CoV-2 and at least one common cold coronavirus spike.

CDR3 length equals 14 residues. Per the germline V gene, CDR1 is SGDLS and CDR2 is YYNGEE. With 4 bases removed from V and 5 bases from J, the gap between germline ends came to 16 bases. The TCR was taken from a human donor in good health. The rearrangement uses TRBV9 and TRBJ2-7, with TRBD1 as a possible D gene (6 bases). Source material: CD4+ T cells from PBMCs, cultured in vitro. The CDR3: CASSPPQGIHEQYF. The CDR3 DNA is TGTGCCAGCAGCCCCCCACAGGGTATCCACGAGCAGTACTTC.